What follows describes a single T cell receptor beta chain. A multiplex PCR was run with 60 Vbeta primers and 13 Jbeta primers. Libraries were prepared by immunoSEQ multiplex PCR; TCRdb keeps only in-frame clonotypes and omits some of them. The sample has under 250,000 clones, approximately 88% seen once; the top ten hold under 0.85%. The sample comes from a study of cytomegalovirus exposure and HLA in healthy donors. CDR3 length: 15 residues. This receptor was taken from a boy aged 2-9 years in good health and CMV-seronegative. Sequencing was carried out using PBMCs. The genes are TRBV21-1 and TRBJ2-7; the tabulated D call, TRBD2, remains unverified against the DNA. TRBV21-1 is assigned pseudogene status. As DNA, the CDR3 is TGTGCCAGCAGCAAAGCGGGAGGGTTCCCCTACGAGCAGTACTTC. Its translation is CASSKAGGFPYEQYF.